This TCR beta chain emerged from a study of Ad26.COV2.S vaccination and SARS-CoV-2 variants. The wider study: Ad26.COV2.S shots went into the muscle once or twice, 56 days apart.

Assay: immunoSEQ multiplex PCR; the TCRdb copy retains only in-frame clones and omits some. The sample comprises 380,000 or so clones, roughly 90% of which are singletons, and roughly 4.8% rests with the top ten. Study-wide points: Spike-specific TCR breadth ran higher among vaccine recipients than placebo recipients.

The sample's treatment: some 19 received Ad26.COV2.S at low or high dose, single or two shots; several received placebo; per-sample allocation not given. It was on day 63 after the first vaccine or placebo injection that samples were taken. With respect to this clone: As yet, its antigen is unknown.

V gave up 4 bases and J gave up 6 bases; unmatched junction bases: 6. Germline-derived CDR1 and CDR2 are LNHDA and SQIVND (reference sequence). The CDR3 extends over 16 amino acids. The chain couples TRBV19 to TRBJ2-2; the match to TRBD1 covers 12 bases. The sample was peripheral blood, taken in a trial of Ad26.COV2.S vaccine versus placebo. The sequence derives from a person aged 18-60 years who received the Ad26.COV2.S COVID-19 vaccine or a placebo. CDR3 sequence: CASSTGTGGASGELFF. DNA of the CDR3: TGTGCCAGTAGTACTGGGACAGGGGGCGCCTCCGGGGAGCTGTTTTTT.